The entry below describes one T cell receptor (beta chain). This sample is drawn from a study of blood T cell repertoires in COVID-19. Study in general: Samples representing acute and convalescent COVID-19 were sourced from the United States, Italy and Spain. T cells, B-cell-depleted T cells, or PBMCs supplied cDNA or gDNA.

In the study's own analysis: The assay estimated nucleated cells by amplifying reference gene primers. The data were produced by immunoSEQ multiplex PCR, yet TCRdb's version contains in-frame clones alone and is incomplete. That table furnishes V, J and clone size, whereas the DNA furnished D and trimming. The table lists about 200,000 clones, around four fifths of them singletons. Trimming shortened V by 6 bases and J by 4 bases, and 9 bases separated the two germline ends. This CDR3 is built from 12 residues. Germline V gene sequence: CDR1 SGHTA, CDR2 FQGNSA. The sample comprised peripheral blood. The J gene is TRBJ1-1, the V gene TRBV7-2; D remains ambiguous. The clonotype comes from a woman of 80 years or more with active or convalescent COVID-19. CDR3: CASRVRSTEAFF. The CDR3 DNA reads TGTGCCAGCAGAGTGAGGTCCACTGAAGCTTTCTTT. Full variable domain (outside the CDR3, taken from reference TRBV7-2 and TRBJ1-1): GAGVSQSPSNKVTEKGKDVELRCDPISGHTALYWYRQSLGQGLEFLIYFQGNSAPDKSGLPSDRFSAERTGGSVSTLTIQRTQQEDSAVYLCASRVRSTEAFFGQGTRLTVV.